This T cell receptor beta chain was captured by sequencing in a study of patients and donors after allogeneic stem cell transplantation. TCRdb re-analysed the RT-PCR reads in MiXCR, keeping a single row per CDR3 protein. The sample lists roughly 200,000 distinct CDR3 sequences, around two fifths occurring once. Unmatched junction bases numbered 5, after V lost 4 bases and J lost 1 base. The CDR3 spans 17 residues. Germline V gives CDR1 MDHEN, CDR2 SYDVKM. This clonotype was picked up a small number of times. Sequencing input: blood, either unsorted or a sorted T cell fraction (not recorded which). The receptor comes from a human donor who was either an allogeneic HSCT recipient or a stem cell or donor lymphocyte infusion donor (not recorded which). It is not recorded whose cells these are; they may come from a transplant donor. The rearrangement uses TRBV28 and TRBJ2-3, with TRBD2 identical over 13 bases. CDR3 coding DNA: TGTGCCAGCAGTTCTCCCGGGACTAGCGGGGGCACAGATACGCAGTATTTT. It codes for CASSSPGTSGGTDTQYF.